Sequencing of this TCR beta chain was carried out in a study of blood T cell repertoires in COVID-19. The overall study: T cells, B-cell-depleted T cells, or PBMCs supplied cDNA or gDNA.

The assay was immunoSEQ multiplex PCR, and TCRdb's table has in-frame clones only and misses some. Of roughly 200,000 clones listed, roughly 89% were seen once; the top ten hold 0.62%. CDR1 is SGHTA, CDR2 FQGNSA, per germline. This CDR3 contains 16 residues. J lost 4 bases, V lost 3 bases, and 7 bases had no gene match. The chain has TRBV7-2 and TRBJ2-7; 12 nucleotides align to TRBD2. Sequencing was performed on peripheral blood. This TCR came from a man aged 45-65 years with acute or convalescent COVID-19. The CDR3 sequence: CASSLTSGSKLYEQYF. CDR3 coding DNA: TGTGCCAGCAGCTTGACTAGCGGGAGTAAACTTTACGAGCAGTACTTC.